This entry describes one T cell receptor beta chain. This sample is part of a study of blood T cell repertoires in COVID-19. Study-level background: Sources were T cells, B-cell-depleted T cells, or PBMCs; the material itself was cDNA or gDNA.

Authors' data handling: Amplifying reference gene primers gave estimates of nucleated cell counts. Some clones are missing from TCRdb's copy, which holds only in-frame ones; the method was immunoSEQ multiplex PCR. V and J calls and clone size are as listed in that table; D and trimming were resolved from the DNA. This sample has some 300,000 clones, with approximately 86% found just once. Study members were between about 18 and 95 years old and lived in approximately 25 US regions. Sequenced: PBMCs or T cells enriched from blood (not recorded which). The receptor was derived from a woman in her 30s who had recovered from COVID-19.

CDR3 coding DNA: TGTGCCAGCAGTTTGCCCACTAGCGGGGGGCTCCCTAGCACAGATACGCAGTATTTT. Its translation: CASSLPTSGGLPSTDTQYF. The chain recombines TRBV27 with TRBJ2-3; 12 nucleotides match TRBD2. Trimming cost V 3 bases and J 0 bases; bases outside gene matches: 10. This CDR3 is 19 amino acids long. Germline V gene lookup returns CDR1 MNHEY and CDR2 SMNVEV (reference sequence).